This TCR beta chain was identified in a study of OX40 agonist ivuxolimab in advanced cancers. About the study as a whole: Ivuxolimab was an agonistic, fully human IgG2 monoclonal antibody directed against OX40 (CD134), a costimulatory receptor. In the dose-escalation cohort, around 80% of patients were male, and the mean age was 60 years with a range of about 20 to 90. Intravenous ivuxolimab was administered to patients every 2 weeks at six dose levels: 0.01, 0.1, 0.3, 1.5, 3 and 10 mg/kg. The purpose of peripheral TCRbeta sequencing was to test whether ivuxolimab changed TCR sequence diversity and led to clonal T-cell expansion. Partial responses occurred in three dose-escalation patients: two with cutaneous melanoma and one with hepatocellular carcinoma. Prior anti-PD-1, anti-PD-L1 or anti-CTLA-4 therapy was permitted, and checkpoint inhibitors had been received by more than 35% of dose-escalation patients. The paper reports the monotherapy dose-escalation portion (N of about 50 patients) of the phase I ivuxolimab trial. Among the 52 dose-escalation patients, roughly 20 had hepatocellular carcinoma, 15 or so melanoma, 9 renal cell carcinoma and 9 head and neck cancer.

The study at large found these results: Low levels of normalized T-cell clonal expansion were also seen in some nonresponding patients. After ivuxolimab, CD8+ T cells had more expanded clones than CD4+ T cells on average. At doses from 0.1 to 3.0 mg/kg, clonal expansion was seen in both CD4+ and CD8+ blood T cells between baseline and week 6. In partial responders in the 0.1-3.0 mg/kg groups, normalized peripheral clonal expansion was found to be among the lowest, especially among CD8+ T cells. Antigen specificity was not determined for the clonally expanded peripheral T cells.

Genomic DNA was isolated from the sorted cells so that the TCRbeta CDR3 region could be sequenced. TCRbeta CDR3 regions were sequenced using the immunoSEQ Assay. Sourced from immuneACCESS, this table was stored by TCRdb with only in-frame sequences that have V and J called. A share of the clones is absent; for the studies checked, an unresolved V gene accounts for under half, and the remainder has no known explanation. The sample table holds some 66,000 clones, of which about nine tenths were seen once. The top ten clonotypes cover 0.38% of the sample. CDR1 and CDR2 are read off the germline V gene as SGHAT and FQNNGV. The junction shows trimming of 6 bases on V and 0 bases on J, and the gene matches do not reach 5 bases of it. The CDR3 goes from the cysteine to the phenylalanine over 14 residues. The entry retains the CDR3 DNA only, 42 bases that are in frame from base 1. Patients with autoimmune disease history or receiving systemic immunosuppression were excluded from the trial. Peripheral blood for TCR sequencing was collected from all dose cohorts at baseline, on cycle 4 day 1, and on cycle 7 day 1. The samples were drawn from a first-in-human, open-label, multicenter phase I dose-escalation trial of ivuxolimab. Adults with locally advanced or metastatic head and neck squamous cell, hepatocellular, melanoma or renal cell carcinoma were enrolled in the trial. CD4+ and CD8+ T cells were sorted separately from peripheral blood before TCR sequencing.

On this clone: Its antigen remains unidentified. Per-base qualities were not stored, and no clone one base away is much larger.

This clonotype was sampled from an adult with an advanced solid tumor such as melanoma, head and neck, liver or kidney cancer. The sequenced sample was CD4+ or CD8+ T cells sorted from blood, obtained in a trial of the OX40 agonist ivuxolimab. The chain couples TRBV11-2 to TRBJ2-7, and TRBD1 aligns with 7 junction nucleotides. The nucleotide sequence reads TGTGCCAGCAGAAGAGACAGGGTCTCCTACGAGCAGTACTTC. This sequence encodes CASRRDRVSYEQYF.